The 2 T cell receptor beta chains reported below all come from one sample, sequenced in a study of Tregs in tolerant kidney transplant recipients. Here immunoSEQ multiplex PCR was the method, and the copy in TCRdb shows in-frame clones only, minus some. The table shows about 110,000 clones, with almost 90% occurring only once. Source: CD4+ T cells from blood, taken before the transplant. The receptors shown here come from a human donor who received a combined kidney and bone marrow transplant.

V and J are TRBV9 and TRBJ1-6, with D possibly being TRBD1 (6 bases). V dropped 2 bases and J dropped 9 bases, with 15 bases sitting between them. The germline CDR1 and CDR2 sequences are SGDLS and YYNGEE. The length of the CDR3 is 15 residues. CDR3: CASSVEPGGSSPLHF. CDR3 DNA: TGTGCCAGCAGCGTCGAGCCGGGGGGCAGTTCACCCCTCCACTTT. The entire variable domain, with the rest obtained from reference TRBV9 and TRBJ1-6, is as follows: DSGVTQTPKHLITATGQRVTLRCSPRSGDLSVYWYQQSLDQGLQFLIQYYNGEERAKGNILERFSAQQFPDLHSELNLSSLELGDSALYFCASSVEPGGSSPLHFGNGTRLTVT.

The rearrangement links TRBV4-2 to TRBJ2-3, with a possible D match to TRBD1 (6 bases). The CDR3 has 14 amino acids. Trimming stripped 2 bases from V and 7 bases from J, with 13 bases between. The germline gives CDR1 LGHNA, CDR2 YNFKEQ. CDR3 protein: CASSQQTGQNTQYF. Here the CDR3 DNA reads TGTGCCAGCAGCCAACAAACAGGGCAGAATACGCAGTATTTT.